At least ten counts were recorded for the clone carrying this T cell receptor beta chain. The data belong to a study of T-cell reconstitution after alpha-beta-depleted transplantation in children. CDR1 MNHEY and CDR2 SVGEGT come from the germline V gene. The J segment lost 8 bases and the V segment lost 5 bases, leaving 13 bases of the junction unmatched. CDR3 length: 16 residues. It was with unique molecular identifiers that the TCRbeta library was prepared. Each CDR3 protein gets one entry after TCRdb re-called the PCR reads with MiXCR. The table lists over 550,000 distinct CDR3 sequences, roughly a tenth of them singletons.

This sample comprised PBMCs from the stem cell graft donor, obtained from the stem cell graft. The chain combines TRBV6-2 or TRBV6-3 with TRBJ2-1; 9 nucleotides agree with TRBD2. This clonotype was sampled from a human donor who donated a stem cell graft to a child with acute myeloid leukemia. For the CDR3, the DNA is TGTGCCAGCAGTAAAAACTTAGCGGGAGTTATGGATGAGCAGTTCTTC. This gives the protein CASSKNLAGVMDEQFF.